The next 29 T cell receptor beta chains were all read from a single sample in a study of blood T cell repertoires in COVID-19. The protocol was immunoSEQ multiplex PCR, while the TCRdb copy is restricted to in-frame clones and leaves out a portion. The repertoire holds around 88,000 clones, with 81% as singletons. The sample was peripheral blood. The source is a man between 60 and 70 years old with acute or convalescent COVID-19.

The chain joins TRBV3-1 (or the pseudogene TRBV3-2) to TRBJ2-5; D call uncertain. V lost 1 base, J lost 0 bases, and 6 bases lay in between. CDR3 length: 14 residues. Per germline, CDR1 LGHDT and CDR2 YNNKEL (reference sequence). The CDR3 spells CASSQVVYQETQYF. CDR3 sequence (DNA): TGTGCCAGCAGCCAAGTAGTTTACCAAGAGACCCAGTACTTC.

This sequence joins TRBV6-5 and TRBJ1-4; D remains ambiguous. Germline CDR1 reads MNHEY; CDR2 reads SVGAGI. The CDR3 consists of 13 residues. Trimming shortened V by 5 bases and J by 5 bases, and 9 bases separated the two germline ends. CDR3 residues: CASSSGRNEKLFF. CDR3 sequence (DNA): TGTGCCAGCAGTAGCGGCAGGAATGAAAAACTGTTTTTT.

This clone has more than one count but fewer than ten. The chain uses TRBV3-1 (or the pseudogene TRBV3-2) and TRBJ2-5, with no clear D. The ends were cut back, 3 bases at V and 2 bases at J, with 13 bases in the middle. The CDR3 is 15 amino acids. Looked up from germline, CDR1 is LGHDT and CDR2 is YNNKEL (reference sequence). This CDR3 reads CASSHTRRSQETQYF. The DNA of the CDR3 is TGTGCCAGCAGCCACACACGGCGGTCACAAGAGACCCAGTACTTC.

This clone occurred a few times. This chain links TRBV18 with TRBJ2-7; D may be TRBD1 (5 bases). The CDR3 runs 15 residues. Germline assignment: CDR1 KGHSH and CDR2 LQKENI. With 1 base removed from V and 0 bases from J, the gap between germline ends came to 10 bases. The CDR3 here is CASSPLRESSYEQYF. CDR3 nucleotide sequence: TGTGCCAGCTCACCACTCAGGGAAAGCTCCTACGAGCAGTACTTC. Filled out from reference TRBV18 and TRBJ2-7, the complete variable domain reads NAGVMQNPRHLVRRRGQEARLRCSPMKGHSHVYWYRQLPEEGLKFMVYLQKENIIDESGMPKERFSAEFPKEGPSILRIQQVVRGDSAAYFCASSPLRESSYEQYFGPGTRLTVT.

This clone was detected a few times. The chain joins TRBV7-2 to TRBJ1-1; D is uncertain. Trimming took 10 bases from V and 0 from J, leaving 18 bases between them. Germline V lookup: CDR1 SGHTA, CDR2 FQGNSA. This CDR3 comprises 15 residues. The CDR3 DNA reads as TGTGCCACCGAAACCGGACTAACCATGAACACTGAAGCTTTCTTT. Protein product: CATETGLTMNTEAFF.

The V and J genes are TRBV28 and TRBJ2-1, with D perhaps matching TRBD2 (6 bases). The V end lost 4 bases, the J end lost 0 bases, and 13 bases lay between the germline ends. This CDR3 contains 16 residues. Per the germline V gene, CDR1 is MDHEN and CDR2 is SYDVKM. DNA for the CDR3: TGTGCCAGCAGTTGGACGCGGGAACACTCCTACAATGAGCAGTTCTTC. The encoded protein is CASSWTREHSYNEQFF.

This chain uses TRBV12-3 or TRBV12-4 with TRBJ2-3; D is perhaps TRBD2 (5 bases). The CDR3 extends over 12 amino acids. V lost 6 bases, J lost 6 bases, and 10 bases lay in between. CDR3 sequence reads: CASSSRGDTQYF. CDR3 sequence (DNA): TGTGCCAGCAGCTCGCGAGGGGATACGCAGTATTTT.

The chain carries TRBV5-4 and TRBJ1-1; D is perhaps TRBD1 (5 bases). This CDR3 has 14 residues. Trimming removed 0 bases from V and 3 bases from J, with 9 bases in between. CDR1 is SGHNT and CDR2 is YYREEE in the germline V gene (reference sequence). The CDR3: CASSLGAGYTEAFF. CDR3 coding DNA: TGTGCCAGCAGCTTGGGGGCAGGGTACACTGAAGCTTTCTTT.

As DNA, the CDR3 is TGCAGTGCTAGTATGAGTCAGGCTAATAAATACGAGCAGTACTTC. Its translation: CSASMSQANKYEQYF. The V call is TRBV20-1, the J call TRBJ2-7; D is uncertain. The CDR3 is made up of 15 amino acids. Germline V gene data show CDR1 as DFQATT and CDR2 as SNEGSKA (reference sequence). The V and J ends lost 3 bases and 4 bases respectively, with 19 bases between them.

This chain connects TRBV15 to TRBJ1-5; TRBD1 matches at 7 bases. Trimming cost V 0 bases and J 8 bases; bases outside gene matches: 10. The CDR3 runs 16 residues. CDR1 and CDR2 from the germline V gene are LNHNV and YYDKDF (reference sequence). The CDR3, as DNA: TGTGCCACCAGCAGAGATTTAGGACAGGCCTCCAAGCCCCAGCATTTT. As protein: CATSRDLGQASKPQHF. The full variable domain, with the rest looked up from reference TRBV15 and TRBJ1-5, is DAMVIQNPRYQVTQFGKPVTLSCSQTLNHNVMYWYQQKSSQAPKLLFHYYDKDFNNEADTPDNFQSRRPNTSFCFLDIRSPGLGDTAMYLCATSRDLGQASKPQHFGDGTRLSIL.

CDR3 DNA sequence: TGTGCCAGCAGCTTAGTAGGGACAGGGGCCAGCAATCAGCCCCAGCATTTT. As protein: CASSLVGTGASNQPQHF. The V gene is TRBV7-2, the J gene TRBJ1-5, with 10 bases aligning to TRBD1. V shed 1 base, J shed 1 base, and the junction held 4 bases outside the gene matches. The CDR3 runs 17 residues. The germline gives CDR1 SGHTA, CDR2 FQGNSA.

J is TRBJ2-3 and V is TRBV9; maybe TRBD1 (5 bases). Germline-derived CDR1 and CDR2 are SGDLS and YYNGEE. CDR3 size: 14 residues. The germline V and J ends were trimmed by 0 bases and 6 bases, with 11 bases remaining between them. The DNA of the CDR3 is TGTGCCAGCAGCGTAGGACAGAGTTGGGATACGCAGTATTTT. Amino acids: CASSVGQSWDTQYF.

The chain carries TRBV6-5 and TRBJ2-5; 7 bases map to TRBD1. V trimming: 6 bases; J trimming: 5 bases; junction bases outside the gene matches: 6. Germline V CDR1 and CDR2: MNHEY, SVGAGI. The CDR3 consists of 13 residues. The CDR3 reads CASRRQGWETQYF. The CDR3 region has the DNA TGTGCCAGCAGACGACAGGGATGGGAGACCCAGTACTTC.

The J gene is TRBJ2-1, the V gene TRBV10-2, with 15 bases aligning to TRBD2. Unmatched junction bases numbered 12, after V lost 1 base and J lost 5 bases. This CDR3 has 20 amino acids. Germline V gene lookup returns CDR1 WSHSY and CDR2 SAAADI. The CDR3 spells CASSELGLGLAGGRDNEQFF. CDR3 sequence (DNA): TGCGCCAGCAGTGAGTTGGGATTGGGACTAGCGGGAGGTCGGGACAATGAGCAGTTCTTC.

The chain joins TRBV3-1 (or the pseudogene TRBV3-2) to TRBJ1-4, with D hard to call. This CDR3 contains 14 residues. CDR1 and CDR2 from the germline V gene are LGHDT and YNNKEL (reference sequence). V was trimmed by 4 bases and J by 2 bases, leaving 8 bases between them. CDR3 bases: TGTGCCAGCAGCCTACGGGAGACTAATGAAAAACTGTTTTTT. Amino acids: CASSLRETNEKLFF.

This chain uses TRBV30 with TRBJ2-3; 8 bases line up with TRBD2. V lost 6 bases, J lost 1 base, and 12 bases stayed unmatched. Germline V lookup: CDR1 GTSNPN, CDR2 SVGIG (reference sequence). The CDR3 runs 16 residues. In nucleotides, the CDR3 is TGTGCCTGCTCCACCTTAGCGGGGATCCGCACAGATACGCAGTATTTT. It specifies CACSTLAGIRTDTQYF.

The chain links TRBV5-6 to TRBJ1-2; maybe TRBD1 (6 bases). This CDR3 has 16 residues. CDR1 is SGHDT, CDR2 YYEEEE, per germline. Trimming pared 0 bases from V and 6 bases from J, leaving 18 bases between. For the CDR3, the DNA is TGTGCCAGCAGCTTGGGATTCGGGGGGCAGGGGAATGGCTACACCTTC. It is translated as CASSLGFGGQGNGYTF.

The rearrangement uses TRBV3-1 (or the pseudogene TRBV3-2) and TRBJ2-6; 7 bases align to TRBD1. After removal of 2 bases from V and 2 bases from J, the junction contained 3 bases not matched to a gene. The CDR3 contains 16 residues. Per germline, CDR1 LGHDT and CDR2 YNNKEL (reference sequence). CDR3 DNA: TGTGCCAGCAGCCAACCACAGGGGACTGGGGCCAACGTCCTGACTTTC. Protein: CASSQPQGTGANVLTF.

This clone occurred once. The rearrangement uses TRBV24-1 and TRBJ2-7; 8 bases are a match to TRBD1. J lost 4 bases, V lost 3 bases, and 7 bases had no gene match. In germline, CDR1 is KGHDR, CDR2 SFDVKD. CDR3 length equals 15 residues. CDR3 in DNA: TGTGCCACCAGTGATCCCCCCGGACAGGGTTACGAGCAGTACTTC. It is translated as CATSDPPGQGYEQYF.

The chain joins TRBV9 to TRBJ2-1; 8 bases match TRBD2. V lost 4 bases, J lost 2 bases, and 5 bases stayed unmatched. The CDR3 contains 15 residues. Germline CDR1 SGDLS, CDR2 YYNGEE. CDR3 residues: CASSLSGTAYNEQFF. CDR3 coding DNA: TGTGCCAGCAGCCTTAGCGGGACCGCCTACAATGAGCAGTTCTTC.

This chain connects TRBV27 to TRBJ2-7, with 9 bases aligning to TRBD1. Germline CDR1 is MNHEY and CDR2 is SMNVEV (reference sequence). The junction had 9 bases not matched to a gene; V was cut back by 1 base and J by 5 bases. The CDR3 runs 16 residues. The CDR3 region is CASSLWKTGGQDEQYF. CDR3 bases: TGTGCCAGCAGTTTATGGAAGACAGGGGGACAAGACGAGCAGTACTTC.

This clone was seen at least ten times. This chain uses TRBV3-1 (or the pseudogene TRBV3-2) with TRBJ2-7; tentative D call: TRBD2 (6 bases). The V and J ends lost 3 bases and 6 bases respectively, with 9 bases between them. This CDR3 comprises 12 residues. Germline V lookup: CDR1 LGHDT, CDR2 YNNKEL (reference sequence). This chain's CDR3 is CASSQATSEQYF. CDR3 nucleotides: TGTGCCAGCAGCCAGGCGACTAGCGAGCAGTACTTC.

V gene TRBV24-1 combines with J gene TRBJ2-1; maybe TRBD2 (5 bases). The CDR3 covers 11 residues. The V gene's germline CDR1 is KGHDR and CDR2 SFDVKD. The V end lost 9 bases, the J end lost 9 bases, and 11 bases lay between the germline ends. CDR3 sequence: CATSGVREQFF. The CDR3 nucleotides are TGTGCCACCTCCGGGGTACGTGAGCAGTTCTTC.

The V and J genes are TRBV5-4 and TRBJ2-2, with TRBD2 matching 11 bases. The CDR3 sequence is 16 residues long. After removal of 4 bases from V and 1 base from J, the junction contained 3 bases not matched to a gene. Germline CDR1 reads SGHNT; CDR2 reads YYREEE (reference sequence). CDR3 nucleotide sequence: TGTGCCAGCAGCCCGGGACTAGCGGTGAACACCGGGGAGCTGTTTTTT. Amino acids: CASSPGLAVNTGELFF.

This clone was seen only a few times. The chain recombines TRBV10-3 with TRBJ1-1; TRBD1 is a possible D gene (6 bases). The CDR3 length is 14 residues. V gave up 5 bases and J gave up 1 base, with 11 bases separating them. The germline CDR1 and CDR2 sequences are ENHRY and SYGVKD. This CDR3 reads CAISLSGQNTEAFF. The CDR3 region has the DNA TGTGCCATCAGTCTATCGGGACAGAACACTGAAGCTTTCTTT.

The rearrangement joins TRBV5-6 to TRBJ1-6; D may be TRBD1 (6 bases). Germline V gives CDR1 SGHDT, CDR2 YYEEEE. This CDR3 has 15 amino acids. V was clipped by 1 base and J by 3 bases, with 8 bases between them. The CDR3 coding sequence is TGTGCCAGCAGCTTGCGAGGGGGCTATAATTCACCCCTCCACTTT. It yields the protein CASSLRGGYNSPLHF.

The chain combines TRBV7-2 with TRBJ2-7; 12 nucleotides agree with TRBD2. Germline V gives CDR1 SGHTA, CDR2 FQGNSA. Trimming took 1 base from V and 5 from J; bases not matched to a gene: 12. This CDR3 contains 18 residues. The CDR3 reads CASSLGLAGALRYDEQYF. CDR3 DNA sequence: TGTGCCAGCAGCTTAGGACTAGCGGGGGCCCTAAGGTACGACGAGCAGTACTTC.

This clone was seen a few times. The V call is TRBV11-2, the J call TRBJ1-2; D gene uncertain. The CDR3 sequence is 14 residues long. The V gene's germline CDR1 is SGHAT and CDR2 FQNNGV. The germline V and J ends were trimmed by 3 bases and 7 bases, with 15 bases remaining between them. The CDR3 protein is CASSFVTLVLGYTF. The CDR3, as DNA: TGTGCCAGCAGCTTTGTGACACTCGTACTTGGCTACACCTTC.

This chain joins TRBV27 and TRBJ1-5; TRBD1 agrees at 9 bases. The length of the CDR3 is 15 residues. CDR1 is MNHEY and CDR2 is SMNVEV in the germline V gene (reference sequence). V dropped 5 bases and J dropped 5; count of bases not matched to a gene: 7. CDR3 amino acids: CASSPRTGVDQPQHF. The CDR3 DNA is TGTGCCAGCAGTCCGAGGACAGGGGTGGATCAGCCCCAGCATTTT.